Given below is one T cell receptor beta chain in context. Its specificity is unknown. This sample stems from a study of regulatory and conventional T cells in RAG deficiency. Profiled with immunoSEQ multiplex PCR; TCRdb holds only in-frame clones, not every one. Here the sample spans roughly 35,000 clones, around nine tenths being singletons. The V gene's germline CDR1 is MGHRA and CDR2 YSYEKL. The length of the CDR3 is 14 residues. With 0 bases removed from V and 6 bases from J, the gap between germline ends came to 10 bases. Overall study results and limits: Shannon entropy was markedly lower and Simpson indices higher in RAG-deficient patients than control T-cell subsets. Omenn CD25-high CD127-low cells may be activated cells, not true Tregs. Shorter CDR3s in all patient subsets; >75% Treg-Tconv overlap in Omenn.

These data also featured in a second study, about regulatory T cells. From that paper: Primers: 52 TRBV forward and 13 TRBJ reverse.

The gene calls are TRBV4-1 and TRBJ2-3; D is ambiguous. The origin of this receptor is a human donor in good health. Sequencing input: CD8+ T cells sorted from blood. CDR3 region: CASSQEASLDTQYF. In nucleotides, the CDR3 is TGCGCCAGCAGCCAAGAGGCGTCATTGGATACGCAGTATTTT.